This is a list of T cell receptor beta chains from one sample in a study of blood T cells in healthy people across ages. TCRdb reprocessed the 5' RACE reads via MiXCR and lists one record per CDR3 protein. The table has 870,000 or so distinct CDR3 sequences, under 30% seen once. Sequenced sample: blood. These receptors came from a woman over 75 in good health. The CDR3 runs from the conserved cysteine through the conserved F or W. Fields, in order: D gene, clone size, V gene, J gene, CDR3 length, CDR3 protein, CDR3 DNA. The D gene is left open where the match is weak. Only some rows state a clone size, as once, few, many or a class for expanded clones.

.	.	TRBV30	TRBJ1-2	13	CAWSVGRDYGYTF	TGTGCCTGGAGTGTAGGCAGGGACTATGGCTACACCTTC
TRBD2	many	TRBV4-2	TRBJ2-3	15	CASSQEVAGGDTQYF	TGTGCCAGCAGCCAAGAAGTAGCGGGGGGAGATACGCAGTATTTT
.	.	TRBV4-2	TRBJ2-6	16	CASSQYGVGGANVRTF	TGTGCCAGCAGCCAGTACGGGGTAGGTGGGGCCAACGTCCGGACTTTC
.	.	TRBV7-2	TRBJ2-1	17	CASSLISWQGGNNEQFF	TGTGCCAGCAGCTTAATCTCGTGGCAGGGGGGGAACAATGAGCAGTTCTTC
TRBD1	.	TRBV3-1	TRBJ1-2	15	CASSSTGNLSNGYTF	TGTGCCAGCAGCTCGACAGGGAATTTAAGTAATGGCTACACCTTC
.	.	TRBV19	TRBJ1-2	16	CASSIAWSGSNYGYTF	TGTGCCAGTAGTATTGCATGGTCGGGTAGTAACTATGGCTACACCTTC
.	many	TRBV7-2	TRBJ2-3	13	CASSSQGRDTQYF	TGTGCCAGCAGCAGCCAGGGACGCGATACGCAGTATTTT
TRBD1	.	TRBV5-6	TRBJ1-5	16	CASSASGQGGNQPQHF	TGTGCCAGCAGCGCCTCCGGACAGGGGGGCAATCAGCCCCAGCATTTT
.	many	TRBV20-1	TRBJ1-6	14	CSAMDGSYNSPLHF	TGCAGTGCAATGGACGGCTCCTATAATTCACCCCTCCACTTT
.	.	TRBV14	TRBJ2-3	14	CASSRGLPTDTQYF	TGTGCCAGCAGCCGGGGACTCCCCACAGATACGCAGTATTTT
.	many	TRBV4-1	TRBJ2-4	18	CASSQDTRASLAKNIQYF	TGCGCCAGCAGCCAAGATACCAGGGCTAGTTTAGCCAAAAACATTCAGTACTTC
.	few	TRBV27	TRBJ1-1	14	CASSFRQGDTEAFF	TGTGCCAGCAGTTTTAGGCAGGGAGACACTGAAGCTTTCTTT
.	.	TRBV7-2	TRBJ2-5	14	CASSPLGRGETQYF	TGTGCCAGCAGCCCCCTTGGCCGGGGAGAGACCCAGTACTTC
.	few	TRBV14	TRBJ1-2	15	CASSHNRGHFYGYTF	TGTGCCAGCAGCCATAACCGGGGGCATTTCTATGGCTACACCTTC
TRBD1	once	TRBV27	TRBJ1-2	15	CASSAPGQGAHGYTF	TGTGCCAGCAGTGCGCCAGGACAGGGGGCCCATGGCTACACCTTC
.	many	TRBV5-1	TRBJ2-5	16	CASSLGGRGVGETQYF	TGCGCCAGCAGCTTGGGTGGCAGGGGTGTTGGCGAGACCCAGTACTTC
.	many	TRBV25-1	TRBJ2-3	13	CAARQSPTDTQYF	TGTGCCGCACGTCAGAGTCCCACAGATACGCAGTATTTT
.	many	TRBV25-1	TRBJ1-2	11	CASSEYRNYTF	TGTGCCAGCAGTGAATACAGGAACTACACCTTC
TRBD1	many	TRBV6-6	TRBJ2-7	13	CASVQGPPYEQYF	TGTGCCAGCGTACAGGGGCCTCCCTACGAGCAGTACTTC
TRBD2	once	TRBV6-2/TRBV6-3	TRBJ2-7	13	CAIDSGLNYEQYF	TGTGCCATCGATAGCGGGCTGAACTACGAGCAGTACTTC
.	.	TRBV12-3/TRBV12-4	TRBJ2-7	16	CASSLVGGRQYNEQYF	TGTGCCAGCAGTCTTGTCGGGGGGCGGCAATACAATGAGCAGTACTTC
.	many	TRBV5-1	TRBJ2-1	15	CASSLRGGWGNEQFF	TGCGCCAGCAGCTTAAGAGGAGGCTGGGGTAATGAGCAGTTCTTC
.	few	TRBV18	TRBJ1-1	15	CASSPPQGSDTEAFF	TGTGCCAGCTCACCACCGCAGGGGAGCGACACTGAAGCTTTCTTT